The 31 T cell receptor beta chains presented below share a single source sample, sequenced in a study of blood T cell repertoires in COVID-19. Here immunoSEQ multiplex PCR was the method, and the copy in TCRdb shows in-frame clones only, minus some. Of more than 200,000 clones detected, about 80% appear once; the ten largest clones hold approximately 2%. The specimen was PBMCs or T cells enriched from blood (not recorded which). These TCRs come from a man between 60 and 75 years old who had recovered from COVID-19.

The CDR3 protein is CASSPNRVGTEAFF. The CDR3 coding sequence is TGTGCCAGCTCACCAAACAGGGTAGGCACTGAAGCTTTCTTT. The chain has TRBV18 and TRBJ1-1, with D tentatively TRBD1 (6 bases). The CDR3 runs to 14 residues. Germline V CDR1 and CDR2: KGHSH, LQKENI. The V and J ends lost 2 bases and 4 bases respectively, with 11 bases between them.

Here the CDR3 reads CASSLGISYEQYF. The CDR3 region has the DNA TGTGCCAGCAGCTTGGGTATTTCCTACGAGCAGTACTTC. The genes are TRBV5-8 and TRBJ2-7; no reliable D call. The V and J ends lost 0 bases and 1 base respectively, with 5 bases between them. The germline V gene encodes CDR1 SGHTS and CDR2 YDEGEE. The CDR3 has 13 residues.

The J gene is TRBJ2-3, the V gene TRBV24-1, with a weak D call TRBD2 (7 bases). CDR1 and CDR2 (germline): KGHDR, SFDVKD. V lost 9 bases and J lost 4, with 13 bases in between. The CDR3 extends over 13 amino acids. The CDR3 DNA sequence: TGTGCCACCGGGGGGGGCCCACCAGATACGCAGTATTTT. It specifies CATGGGPPDTQYF.

This rearrangement joins TRBV27 to TRBJ1-4; D uncertain. Germline CDR1 reads MNHEY; CDR2 reads SMNVEV (reference sequence). The CDR3 sequence is 13 residues long. Trimming removed 6 bases from V and 4 bases from J, with 9 bases in between. This CDR3 reads CASSRGYNEKLFF. As DNA, the CDR3 is TGTGCCAGCAGCCGCGGATATAATGAAAAACTGTTTTTT.

This chain uses TRBV19 with TRBJ2-3, with D perhaps TRBD1 (6 bases). This CDR3 contains 15 residues. Germline CDR1 reads LNHDA; CDR2 reads SQIVND (reference sequence). V was shortened by 6 bases and J by 5 bases, with 18 bases between the two germline ends. CDR3 residues: CASRRSRQVEDTQYF. CDR3 sequence (DNA): TGTGCCAGTAGGCGAAGTCGACAGGTAGAAGATACGCAGTATTTT.

V usage is TRBV4-3 and J usage is TRBJ1-3; TRBD1 matches at 9 bases. The V segment lost 1 base and the J segment 4 bases; nucleotides outside the gene matches: 11. The germline V gene encodes CDR1 LGHNA and CDR2 YSLEER. CDR3 length: 18 amino acids. The CDR3 DNA is TGCGCCAGCAGCCAAGGGGGACAGGGAGAACACGGCGGAAACACCATATATTTT. Its protein product is CASSQGGQGEHGGNTIYF.

V usage is TRBV3-1 (or the pseudogene TRBV3-2) and J usage is TRBJ1-3; D uncertain. V was pared by 0 bases and J by 5 bases, with 5 bases between. This CDR3 comprises 13 residues. The V gene's germline CDR1 is LGHDT and CDR2 YNNKEL (reference sequence). The CDR3: CASSQDHRNTIYF. Here the CDR3 DNA reads TGTGCCAGCAGCCAAGATCATCGAAACACCATATATTTT.

J is TRBJ1-5 and V is TRBV7-8; tentatively, D is TRBD1 (5 bases). Germline V gene lookup returns CDR1 SGHVS and CDR2 FQNEAQ. The CDR3 totals 16 residues. Trimming cost V 0 bases and J 2 bases, with 11 bases left between them. The DNA for the CDR3 is TGTGCCAGCAGCTTAGCGCAGGGCAGGGGCAATCAGCCCCAGCATTTT. It is translated as CASSLAQGRGNQPQHF. Together with reference TRBV7-8 and TRBJ1-5, the CDR3 gives the full variable domain: GAGVSQSPRYKVAKRGQDVALRCDPISGHVSLFWYQQALGQGPEFLTYFQNEAQLDKSGLPSDRFFAERPEGSVSTLKIQRTQQEDSAVYLCASSLAQGRGNQPQHFGDGTRLSIL.

J is TRBJ1-1 and V is TRBV3-1 (or the pseudogene TRBV3-2); possible D gene TRBD1, 6 bases. Germline V gives CDR1 LGHDT, CDR2 YNNKEL (reference sequence). The ends were cut back, 0 bases at V and 1 base at J, with 12 bases in the middle. The CDR3 spans 16 residues. The CDR3 loop is CASSQDYRARNTEAFF. DNA for the CDR3: TGTGCCAGCAGCCAAGATTACAGGGCTAGGAACACTGAAGCTTTCTTT.

This clone was recorded only once. The CDR3 here is CASSSAGSSYNEQFF. In DNA, the CDR3 is TGTGCCAGTAGTTCAGCGGGGAGCTCCTACAATGAGCAGTTCTTC. The gene calls are TRBV19 and TRBJ2-1; 7 positions agree with TRBD2. Trimming took 5 bases from V and 0 from J; bases not matched to a gene: 4. Germline loops: CDR1 LNHDA, CDR2 SQIVND (reference sequence). The CDR3 contains 15 residues.

The chain recombines TRBV30 with TRBJ2-5, with a tentative D call TRBD2 (6 bases). V was cut by 2 bases and J by 4 bases, with 11 bases left in between. This CDR3 has 13 residues. Germline V gene lookup returns CDR1 GTSNPN and CDR2 SVGIG (reference sequence). The DNA of the CDR3 is TGTGCCTGGAGTAGGGCTAGCGCAGAGACCCAGTACTTC. Its translation is CAWSRASAETQYF.

The chain is built from TRBV4-3 and TRBJ2-7; 7 bases fit TRBD1. The ends lost 6 bases at V and 0 bases at J; junction bases unmatched: 8. This CDR3 has 15 amino acids. The germline CDR1 and CDR2 sequences are LGHNA and YSLEER. CDR3: CASSLETGYSYEQYF. The CDR3 DNA sequence: TGCGCCAGCAGTCTCGAGACAGGGTACTCCTACGAGCAGTACTTC.

The J gene is TRBJ2-5, the V gene TRBV27; the match to TRBD2 covers 10 bases. The CDR3 extends over 14 amino acids. Germline-derived CDR1 and CDR2 are MNHEY and SMNVEV (reference sequence). Trimming took 8 bases from V and 8 from J; bases not matched to a gene: 11. CDR3 sequence (DNA): TGTGCCAGCCGCCCGGTAGCGGGGGGTGGAACCCAGTACTTC. Amino acids: CASRPVAGGGTQYF.

V and J are TRBV24-1 and TRBJ2-3, with 8 bases identical to TRBD1. The CDR3 totals 15 residues. Germline V lookup: CDR1 KGHDR, CDR2 SFDVKD. V was pared by 4 bases and J by 1 base, with 3 bases of the junction left unmatched. CDR3 region: CATSDQTGGTDTQYF. The CDR3 DNA reads TGTGCCACCAGTGACCAGACAGGGGGCACAGATACGCAGTATTTT.

This clone showed up just a few times. CDR3 coding DNA: TGTGCCTGGAGCAGTGACTCCTACGAGCAGTACTTC. Its protein product is CAWSSDSYEQYF. The V and J genes are TRBV30 and TRBJ2-7; D is unresolved. Trimming took off 3 bases at V and 0 bases at J, with 6 bases between the two ends. Germline-derived CDR1 and CDR2 are GTSNPN and SVGIG (reference sequence). The CDR3 spans 12 residues.

CDR3 nucleotides: TGTGCCATCACCGATCGACTGGGGGGATCCTACGAGCAGTACTTC. Encoded protein: CAITDRLGGSYEQYF. This chain uses TRBV10-3 with TRBJ2-7, with D possibly matching TRBD2 (6 bases). Germline-derived CDR1 and CDR2 are ENHRY and SYGVKD. The CDR3 consists of 15 residues. V was clipped by 7 bases and J by 1 base, with 17 bases between them.

This chain joins TRBV6-2 or TRBV6-3 and TRBJ2-5; D is possibly TRBD2 (7 bases). The CDR3 loop spans 17 amino acids. Trimming took off 6 bases at V and 2 bases at J, with 22 bases between the two ends. Per the germline V gene, CDR1 is MNHEY and CDR2 is SVGEGT. This chain's CDR3 is CASSHGWGGGYQETQYF. The CDR3 nucleotides read TGTGCCAGCAGCCACGGCTGGGGCGGGGGCTATCAAGAGACCCAGTACTTC.

Only a few counts were recorded for this clone. The V and J genes are TRBV4-3 and TRBJ2-2, with a tentative D call TRBD1 (6 bases). CDR3 size: 17 residues. The germline gives CDR1 LGHNA, CDR2 YSLEER. Trimming pared 0 bases from V and 3 bases from J, leaving 14 bases between. The CDR3: CASSQDYRDIYTGELFF. CDR3 DNA sequence: TGCGCCAGCAGCCAAGACTACCGGGACATCTACACCGGGGAGCTGTTTTTT.

V is TRBV5-1 and J is TRBJ2-7; 11 bases agree with TRBD2. Unmatched junction bases numbered 5, after V lost 0 bases and J lost 0 bases. The CDR3 has 17 residues. CDR1 is SGHRS, CDR2 YFSETQ, per germline. The CDR3 DNA reads as TGCGCCAGCAGCTTGGGACTAGCGGGAAGCAGCTCCTACGAGCAGTACTTC. This gives the protein CASSLGLAGSSSYEQYF.

The genes are TRBV5-1 and TRBJ2-3; 12 positions agree with TRBD2. J was trimmed by 10 bases and V by 0 bases; bases with no gene match: 9. The length of the CDR3 is 16 residues. From germline, CDR1 is SGHRS and CDR2 YFSETQ. The CDR3 region is CASSLGLAGARLAQYF. CDR3 bases: TGCGCCAGCAGCTTGGGACTAGCGGGGGCCCGTTTGGCGCAGTATTTT.

The count of this clone is one. This chain connects TRBV9 to TRBJ2-5; 7 positions match TRBD2. This CDR3 is 16 amino acids long. V dropped 2 bases and J dropped 5; count of bases not matched to a gene: 12. The germline V gene has CDR1 SGDLS and CDR2 YYNGEE. CDR3: CASSVSSGGNRETQYF. The DNA of the CDR3 is TGTGCCAGCAGCGTTTCTAGCGGAGGTAATCGGGAGACCCAGTACTTC.

V gene TRBV7-3 combines with J gene TRBJ1-6; 10 positions match TRBD1. V trimming: 5 bases; J trimming: 9 bases; junction bases outside the gene matches: 4. This CDR3 is built from 14 residues. Germline CDR1 and CDR2: SGHTA and FQGTGA. DNA of the CDR3: TGTGCCAGCAGCCCAGGACAGGGGGGTTCACCCCTCCACTTT. Translation: CASSPGQGGSPLHF.

Comment on this clone: Additional DNA sequences in this sample encode the identical CDR3. The chain joins TRBV29-1 to TRBJ1-1, with 11 nucleotides matching TRBD1. The J segment lost 5 bases and the V segment lost 1 base, leaving 6 bases of the junction unmatched. Germline V gene sequence: CDR1 SQVTM, CDR2 ANQGSEA. The CDR3 spans 15 residues. For the CDR3, the DNA is TGCAGCGTTGAAGGGACAGGGGGCTCGGGGACTGAAGCTTTCTTT. Translating gives CSVEGTGGSGTEAFF.

The chain uses TRBV4-2 and TRBJ2-5; 10 positions agree with TRBD2. Trimming cost V 6 bases and J 2 bases; bases outside gene matches: 6. This CDR3 is 15 amino acids long. Germline V gene sequence: CDR1 LGHNA, CDR2 YNFKEQ. CDR3: CASSRSGGGQETQYF. CDR3 DNA sequence: TGTGCCAGCAGTCGGAGCGGGGGGGGTCAAGAGACCCAGTACTTC.

The CDR3 nucleotides read TGTGCCAGCGGCCCTTGGACAGGGGTTTTTAGTGAGCAGTTCTTC. Translated: CASGPWTGVFSEQFF. The chain couples TRBV21-1 to TRBJ2-1; no DNA check was done on the table's D call, TRBD1. TRBV21-1 is reported as a pseudogene. The CDR3 totals 15 residues.

The chain combines TRBV5-1 with TRBJ1-2; possibly TRBD1 for D (6 bases). Trimming shortened V by 0 bases and J by 4 bases, and 7 bases separated the two germline ends. The CDR3 totals 13 residues. Germline CDR1 is SGHRS and CDR2 is YFSETQ. CDR3 sequence reads: CASSLEGGYGYTF. The CDR3 nucleotides read TGCGCCAGCAGCTTGGAAGGGGGCTATGGCTACACCTTC.

The J gene is TRBJ1-3, the V gene TRBV19; unclear D gene. The V gene's germline CDR1 is LNHDA and CDR2 SQIVND (reference sequence). The CDR3 extends over 14 amino acids. Between the trimmed V and J ends, which lost 6 bases and 0 bases, there was a span of 9 bases. CDR3 DNA: TGTGCCAGTAGCCCACCGAGCTCTGGAAACACCATATATTTT. It translates to CASSPPSSGNTIYF.

This chain links TRBV15 with TRBJ2-2, with 11 nucleotides matching TRBD2. CDR3 length: 18 residues. The germline V gene has CDR1 LNHNV and CDR2 YYDKDF (reference sequence). J lost 6 bases, V lost 1 base, and 10 bases had no gene match. CDR3 in DNA: TGTGCCACCAGCAGAGGAACAGGGCTAGCGGGGGGTCCCGGGGAGCTGTTTTTT. Protein: CATSRGTGLAGGPGELFF.

The chain combines TRBV6-1 with TRBJ1-5; D ambiguous. Trimming removed 0 bases at V and 9 bases at J, with 15 bases between. CDR1 is MNHNS, CDR2 SASEGT, per germline. The CDR3 is 15 residues long. CDR3 sequence (DNA): TGTGCCAGCAGTGAAGCCCCGCAGGCTACGCGGCCCCAGCATTTT. Residues: CASSEAPQATRPQHF.

The V and J genes are TRBV7-2 and TRBJ1-5, with 12 bases identical to TRBD1. From germline, CDR1 is SGHTA and CDR2 FQGNSA. V shed 4 bases, J shed 7 bases, and the junction held 5 bases outside the gene matches. The CDR3 is 15 residues long. The CDR3: CASSSGTGGAQPQHF. The CDR3 DNA sequence: TGTGCCAGCAGCTCCGGGACAGGGGGCGCCCAGCCCCAGCATTTT.

The genes are TRBV5-1 and TRBJ1-1; the match to TRBD1 covers 8 bases. The CDR3 covers 14 residues. V was clipped by 4 bases and J by 1 base; unmatched bases: 3. The V gene's germline CDR1 is SGHRS and CDR2 YFSETQ. The CDR3 spells CASSATGANTEAFF. CDR3 nucleotides: TGCGCCAGCAGCGCGACAGGGGCGAACACTGAAGCTTTCTTT.